One T cell receptor beta chain is described in this entry. The sample is drawn from a study of control samples from healthy donors and cancer patients. This CDR3 contains 16 residues. V was cut by 5 bases and J by 2 bases, with 17 bases left in between. Germline CDR1 reads SEHNR; CDR2 reads FQNEAQ (reference sequence). TCRdb keeps only in-frame clones here, not all; method: immunoSEQ multiplex PCR. The repertoire has approximately 98,000 clones, approximately 82% of them found once; the top ten carry around 6.2%. Sequenced sample: blood. This chain joins TRBV7-9 and TRBJ2-3; weak D call: TRBD2 (7 bases). The source of this sequence is a man younger than 35 in good health. In DNA form, the CDR3 reads TGTGCCAGCAGCCCCGATGGGGGGGCCTACACAGATACGCAGTATTTT. It is translated as CASSPDGGAYTDTQYF.